The sequence of this TCR beta chain was determined in a study of blood T cell repertoires in COVID-19. The CDR3 sequence is 13 residues long. V lost 0 bases to trimming and J lost 5 bases, with 8 bases between them. Per the germline V gene, CDR1 is SGHRS and CDR2 is YFSETQ. Data came from immunoSEQ multiplex PCR; TCRdb stores just in-frame clones and leaves some out. Among fewer than 150,000 clones listed, around 85% were seen once. This chain uses TRBV5-1 with TRBJ2-5, with D unresolved. The source is a woman aged 50 to 65 who had recovered from COVID-19. The sample taken for sequencing was peripheral blood. The CDR3 sequence: CASSLVPEETQYF. The CDR3 nucleotides are TGCGCCAGCAGCTTGGTTCCCGAGGAGACCCAGTACTTC.